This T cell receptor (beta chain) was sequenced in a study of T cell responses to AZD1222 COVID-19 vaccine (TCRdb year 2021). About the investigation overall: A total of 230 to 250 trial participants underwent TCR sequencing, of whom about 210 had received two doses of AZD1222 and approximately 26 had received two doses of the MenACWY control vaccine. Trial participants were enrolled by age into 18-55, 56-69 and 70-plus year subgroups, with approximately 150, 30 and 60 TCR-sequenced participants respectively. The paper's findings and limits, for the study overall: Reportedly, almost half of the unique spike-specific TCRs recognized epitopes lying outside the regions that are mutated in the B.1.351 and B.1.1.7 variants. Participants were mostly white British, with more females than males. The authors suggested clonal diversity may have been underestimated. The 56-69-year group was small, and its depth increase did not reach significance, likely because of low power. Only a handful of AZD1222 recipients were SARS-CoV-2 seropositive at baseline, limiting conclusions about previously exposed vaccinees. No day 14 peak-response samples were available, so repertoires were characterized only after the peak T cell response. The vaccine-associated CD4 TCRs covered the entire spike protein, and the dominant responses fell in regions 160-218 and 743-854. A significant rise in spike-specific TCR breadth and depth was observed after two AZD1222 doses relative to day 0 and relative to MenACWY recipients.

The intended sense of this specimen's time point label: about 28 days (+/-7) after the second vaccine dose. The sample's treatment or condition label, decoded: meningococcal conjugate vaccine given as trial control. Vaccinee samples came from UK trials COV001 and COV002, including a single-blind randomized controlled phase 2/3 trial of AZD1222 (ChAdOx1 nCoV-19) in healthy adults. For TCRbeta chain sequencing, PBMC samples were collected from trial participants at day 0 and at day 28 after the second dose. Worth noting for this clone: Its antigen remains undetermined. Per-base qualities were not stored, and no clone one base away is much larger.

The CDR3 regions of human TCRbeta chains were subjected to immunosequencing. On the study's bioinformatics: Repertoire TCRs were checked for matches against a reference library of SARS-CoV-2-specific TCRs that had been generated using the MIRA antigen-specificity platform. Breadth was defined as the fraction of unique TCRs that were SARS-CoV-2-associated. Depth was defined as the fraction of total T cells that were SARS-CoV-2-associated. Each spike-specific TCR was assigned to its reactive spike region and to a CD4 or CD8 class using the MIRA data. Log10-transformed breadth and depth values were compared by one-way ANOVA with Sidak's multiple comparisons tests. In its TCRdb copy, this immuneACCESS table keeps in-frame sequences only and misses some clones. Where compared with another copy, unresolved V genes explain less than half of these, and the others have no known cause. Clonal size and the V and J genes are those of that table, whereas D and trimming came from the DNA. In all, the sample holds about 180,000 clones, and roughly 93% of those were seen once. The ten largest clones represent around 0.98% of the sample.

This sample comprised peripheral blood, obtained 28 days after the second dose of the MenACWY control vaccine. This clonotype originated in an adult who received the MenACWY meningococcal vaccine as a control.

In nucleotides, the sequence is TGTGCCAGTAGTATCGACGGAAAGAAATATTCACCCCTCCACTTT. This is translated as CASSIDGKKYSPLHF. The chain couples TRBV19 to TRBJ1-6; the D gene is not confidently resolved. The junction shows trimming of 3 bases on V and 8 bases on J, plus 14 bases between the germline ends. The germline V gene (reference sequence) specifies LNHDA as CDR1 and SQIVND as CDR2. The CDR3, cysteine through phenylalanine, is 15 amino acids long. Of all the DNA, just the CDR3 is kept, 45 bases in frame from base 1.